This T cell receptor (beta chain) was captured by sequencing in a study of blood T cells in healthy people across ages. Study-level results: There were more naive CD4+ cells and higher diversity in long-lived donors than in aged donors.

Note on this clonotype: Its antigen is as yet unknown.

V gave up 4 bases and J gave up 1 base; unmatched junction bases: 6. Germline assignment: CDR1 LGHDT and CDR2 YNNKEL (reference sequence). This CDR3 has 16 residues. A sample-barcoded 5' primer and a J-beta primer mix were used in a second PCR of roughly 6 to 11 cycles. TCRdb fed the 5' RACE reads into MiXCR, producing one record per CDR3 protein. The sample has about 780,000 distinct CDR3 sequences, around 24% seen once; the top ten hold 3%. This sample also appeared in a second study, on T cells of mothers and their children. That paper states: Healthy Caucasian mothers, a few in number, and their six children were the donors. Mothers yielded over 8 million CDR3 reads, children some 2.8 million each.

Sequenced input: blood. The chain carries TRBV3-1 and TRBJ2-7; 11 bases line up with TRBD2. The receptor comes from a boy aged 5 to 17 in good health. The DNA for the CDR3 is TGTGCCAGCAGCCCCGAGACTAGCGGGGTGTCCTACGAGCAGTACTTC. Translation: CASSPETSGVSYEQYF.